These 23 T cell receptor beta chains share one sample of origin, sequenced in a study of early T cells in non-severe SARS-CoV-2 infection. One entry per CDR3 protein, called by TCRdb with MiXCR from the 5' RACE reads. The profile shows about 72,000 distinct CDR3 sequences, 8% to 9.5% of them singletons. Sequences were obtained from whole blood. These receptors were obtained from an adult who was a healthcare worker with PCR-confirmed SARS-CoV-2 infection or an uninfected control (not recorded which).

This clonotype was detected ten times or more. The chain couples TRBV7-9 to TRBJ1-1, with a possible D match to TRBD1 (5 bases). V lost 2 bases and J 5 bases, leaving 9 bases between the germline ends. Per the germline V gene, CDR1 is SEHNR and CDR2 is FQNEAQ (reference sequence). This CDR3 region has 13 residues. The CDR3 coding sequence is TGTGCCAGCAGCTTACAGGGAGGGACTGAAGCTTTCTTT. This sequence encodes CASSLQGGTEAFF.

This clonotype was observed many times. V gene TRBV5-1 combines with J gene TRBJ2-3; tentatively, D is TRBD2 (6 bases). The germline gives CDR1 SGHRS, CDR2 YFSETQ. This CDR3 contains 14 residues. V shed 2 bases and J shed 5 bases, with 12 bases lying between them. The CDR3 spells CASSFVGRGDTQYF. The DNA for the CDR3 is TGCGCCAGCAGCTTCGTAGGGCGGGGAGATACGCAGTATTTT.

The CDR3 region is CASSLEGDTRTDTQYF. The CDR3 DNA is TGTGCCAGCAGCTTGGAAGGGGACACCCGCACAGATACGCAGTATTTT. V and J are TRBV5-5 and TRBJ2-3, with a weak D call TRBD1 (6 bases). Germline V CDR1 and CDR2: SGHKS, YYEKEE (reference sequence). The ends were cut back, 0 bases at V and 1 base at J, with 12 bases in the middle. CDR3 size: 16 residues. The entire variable domain, with the rest obtained from reference TRBV5-5 and TRBJ2-3, is as follows: DAGVTQSPTHLIKTRGQQVTLRCSPISGHKSVSWYQQVLGQGPQFIFQYYEKEERGRGNFPDRFSARQFPNYSSELNVNALLLGDSALYLCASSLEGDTRTDTQYFGPGTRLTVL.

This clonotype was counted ten times or more. V usage is TRBV5-1 and J usage is TRBJ2-1; weak D call: TRBD2 (5 bases). The germline gives CDR1 SGHRS, CDR2 YFSETQ. This CDR3 has 17 residues. V lost 0 bases and J 5 bases, leaving 18 bases between the germline ends. The CDR3 DNA reads TGCGCCAGCAGCTTGGCCCCGTTCGCTGGAGGAAACAATGAGCAGTTCTTC. Translated: CASSLAPFAGGNNEQFF.

This clonotype was seen repeatedly, ten times or more. The V gene is TRBV12-3 or TRBV12-4, the J gene TRBJ2-1, with TRBD2 matching 10 bases. V trimming: 4 bases; J trimming: 9 bases; junction bases outside the gene matches: 6. There are 14 residues in the CDR3. CDR3 sequence (DNA): TGTGCCAGCAGTTCCCTAGCGGGAGTGGGTGAGCAGTTCTTC. Encoded protein: CASSSLAGVGEQFF.

Relative to its sample, this clonotype is medium-sized. CDR3 in DNA: TGTGCCAGCAGCTTAAAGCGGGGTATTTTCTCCTACAATGAGCAGTTCTTC. It codes for CASSLKRGIFSYNEQFF. V usage is TRBV7-2 and J usage is TRBJ2-1; 7 nucleotides match TRBD2. CDR3 length equals 17 residues. Germline CDR1 SGHTA, CDR2 FQGNSA. Trimming removed 2 bases from V and 0 bases from J; junction bases left unmatched: 7.

This clonotype was counted a few times. V is TRBV7-6 and J is TRBJ2-3; D is undetermined. Germline CDR1 reads SGHVS; CDR2 reads FNYEAQ. The length of the CDR3 is 13 residues. The ends were cut back, 5 bases at V and 5 bases at J, with 11 bases in the middle. The CDR3 DNA is TGTGCCAGCAGCCCTGGCACCTTAGATACGCAGTATTTT. Its protein product is CASSPGTLDTQYF. The whole variable domain, remainder taken from reference TRBV7-6 and TRBJ2-3, is GAGVSQSPRYKVTKRGQDVALRCDPISGHVSLYWYRQALGQGPEFLTYFNYEAQQDKSGLPNDRFSAERPEGSISTLTIQRTEQRDSAMYRCASSPGTLDTQYFGPGTRLTVL.

Only a few counts were recorded for this clonotype. This chain links TRBV6-2 or TRBV6-3 with TRBJ2-7; D perhaps matches TRBD1 (5 bases). CDR1 is MNHEY and CDR2 is SVGEGT in the germline V gene. This CDR3 region has 12 residues. Between the trimmed V and J ends, which lost 4 bases and 4 bases, there was a span of 8 bases. The CDR3 spells CASSSRTYEQYF. The CDR3 nucleotides read TGTGCCAGCAGTTCCAGGACATACGAGCAGTACTTC.

In this sample, this clonotype is medium-sized (0.01 to 0.1%). V gene TRBV20-1 combines with J gene TRBJ2-3, with TRBD2 matching over 8 bases. Per germline, CDR1 DFQATT and CDR2 SNEGSKA (reference sequence). V shed 2 bases and J 2 bases; nucleotides not matched to a gene: 18. The CDR3 contains 19 residues. In DNA form, the CDR3 reads TGCAGTGCTAGAACCTGGACTAGCCAGCGCCGTCCTGTCACAGATACGCAGTATTTT. Translation: CSARTWTSQRRPVTDTQYF.

This clonotype has just a few counts. CDR3 DNA: TGTGCCAGCAGCCGACGGGGCTTCTGGGAGCAGTACTTC. Its translation: CASSRRGFWEQYF. The V call is TRBV28, the J call TRBJ2-7; D is tentatively TRBD1 or TRBD2 (5 bases each). The V end lost 6 bases, the J end lost 7 bases, and 16 bases lay between the germline ends. Germline V gives CDR1 MDHEN, CDR2 SYDVKM. The CDR3 is 13 residues long.

There are many counts of this clonotype. The rearrangement links TRBV7-8 to TRBJ1-4; 8 nucleotides line up with TRBD1. V lost 6 bases, J lost 4 bases, and 13 bases stayed unmatched. This CDR3 is built from 17 residues. In germline, CDR1 is SGHVS, CDR2 FQNEAQ. The CDR3 reads CASRLDRGVRLNEKLFF. In nucleotides, the CDR3 is TGTGCCAGCAGACTCGACAGGGGTGTTCGACTTAATGAAAAACTGTTTTTT.

This clonotype was observed a few times. The V gene is TRBV6-6, the J gene TRBJ1-1; the D is unclear. This CDR3 comprises 15 residues. The V and J ends lost 2 bases and 3 bases respectively, with 13 bases between them. Germline CDR1 MNHNY, CDR2 SVGAGI (reference sequence). The CDR3 DNA reads TGTGCCAGCAGTTACCCTGGAATGAGGGACACTGAAGCTTTCTTT. Translating it yields CASSYPGMRDTEAFF.

The chain has TRBV7-2 and TRBJ2-3; 7 nucleotides line up with TRBD1. The trim removed 0 bases at V and 6 bases at J, leaving 6 bases unmatched. From germline, CDR1 is SGHTA and CDR2 FQGNSA. This CDR3 has 15 residues. The CDR3 coding sequence is TGTGCCAGCAGCTTAGCAGGGGGCCGTAGGGATACGCAGTATTTT. Translated: CASSLAGGRRDTQYF.

A few counts support this clonotype. The chain recombines TRBV30 with TRBJ1-1; D gene uncertain. Trimming took 2 bases from V and 2 from J, leaving 3 bases between them. The germline gives CDR1 GTSNPN, CDR2 SVGIG (reference sequence). The length of the CDR3 is 11 residues. The CDR3 DNA reads as TGTGCCTGGAGTTATAACACTGAAGCTTTCTTT. It specifies CAWSYNTEAFF.

The chain uses TRBV10-3 and TRBJ1-3; no definite D call. Germline V gene lookup returns CDR1 ENHRY and CDR2 SYGVKD. The CDR3 extends over 14 amino acids. Trimming left V 0 bases short and J 1 base short, with 4 bases between. CDR3 nucleotides: TGTGCCATCAGTGAGTCAGGTTCTGGAAACACCATATATTTT. Its protein is CAISESGSGNTIYF.

The chain uses TRBV25-1 and TRBJ2-7, with TRBD1 identical over 7 bases. The CDR3 extends over 14 amino acids. Germline trimming cut 4 bases from V and 3 bases from J; bases unmatched to any gene: 6. Germline-derived CDR1 and CDR2 are MGHDK and SYGVNS. CDR3 DNA: TGTGCCAGCAGTGTGGTTGGGACAGTCTACGAGCAGTACTTC. Translation gives CASSVVGTVYEQYF.

This clonotype occurred a few times. This sequence joins TRBV6-6 and TRBJ1-2; no firm D call. Germline values: CDR1 MNHNY, CDR2 SVGAGI (reference sequence). The CDR3 is made up of 13 amino acids. V lost 4 bases and J lost 4, with 10 bases in between. The CDR3: CASSSAELYGYTF. CDR3 nucleotides: TGTGCCAGCAGTTCGGCAGAACTCTATGGCTACACCTTC.

This clonotype was seen ten or more times. The chain is built from TRBV5-4 and TRBJ2-7; tentative D call: TRBD2 (5 bases). This CDR3 has 16 residues. The germline V gene encodes CDR1 SGHNT and CDR2 YYREEE (reference sequence). Trimming removed 3 bases at V and 2 bases at J, with 18 bases between. The CDR3 region has the DNA TGTGCCAGCAGCTCGAAGACTGGGCCCGGGGCCTACGAGCAGTACTTC. Encoded protein: CASSSKTGPGAYEQYF.

The rearrangement links TRBV10-3 to TRBJ2-7, with 7 nucleotides matching TRBD2. The CDR3 consists of 16 residues. Germline-derived CDR1 and CDR2 are ENHRY and SYGVKD. With 3 bases clipped from V and 2 bases from J, the junction kept 10 bases outside the gene matches. The CDR3 sequence is CAISDSGGNRTYEQYF. CDR3 nucleotides: TGTGCCATCAGTGATTCCGGGGGGAACAGAACCTACGAGCAGTACTTC.

A few counts support this clonotype. The rearrangement uses TRBV5-1 and TRBJ1-1, with unresolved D. Trimming took 2 bases from V and 5 from J, leaving 10 bases between them. The germline gives CDR1 SGHRS, CDR2 YFSETQ. The CDR3 has 13 amino acids. The CDR3 region is CASSFKGSTEAFF. CDR3 in DNA: TGCGCCAGCAGCTTCAAAGGGAGTACTGAAGCTTTCTTT.

This clonotype came up many times. The chain links TRBV5-1 to TRBJ2-1, with TRBD1 matching 9 bases. With 5 bases clipped from V and 8 bases from J, the junction kept 8 bases outside the gene matches. The length of the CDR3 is 14 residues. Germline loops: CDR1 SGHRS, CDR2 YFSETQ. This CDR3 reads CASRPQGAGHEQFF. The CDR3 nucleotides read TGCGCCAGCAGACCACAGGGGGCCGGCCATGAGCAGTTCTTC.

This clonotype was observed a handful of times. The V and J genes are TRBV6-1 and TRBJ1-2; D may be TRBD1 (5 bases). This CDR3 region has 15 residues. Germline CDR1 and CDR2: MNHNS and SASEGT. V was pared by 4 bases and J by 0 bases, with 12 bases between. The CDR3 sequence is CASSAGTDTNYGYTF. The CDR3 DNA reads as TGTGCCAGCAGTGCCGGGACGGATACTAACTATGGCTACACCTTC.

The chain joins TRBV6-5 to TRBJ1-4; 8 bases are shared with TRBD1. Losses at the gene ends were 3 bases for V and 7 bases for J; bases not matched to a gene: 7. Germline CDR1 is MNHEY and CDR2 is SVGAGI. The CDR3 contains 15 residues. The CDR3 spells CASSYRQGPGEKLFF. Here the CDR3 DNA reads TGTGCCAGCAGTTATCGACAGGGGCCTGGTGAAAAACTGTTTTTT.